Shown below are 26 T cell receptor beta chains from a single sample sequenced in a study of blood T cells in healthy people across ages (dated by TCRdb to between 2014 and 2017). Libraries were constructed by 5' RACE. Instrument on record: Illumina HiSeq 2500. A second PCR of roughly 7 to 11 cycles was performed with a sample-barcoded 5' primer and a J-beta primer mix. The raw public data were reprocessed by TCRdb itself: fastp quality trimming at Q25, MiXCR clonotype calling, in-frame beta chains only. Each record represents a unique CDR3 protein, reported with the most common genes and DNA among its rows. In this sample the table shows about 1.1 million distinct CDR3 sequences, around two fifths of which occur a single time. The ten top clones hold about 12% of the sample. Input material: blood. The origin of the receptors is a man between 18 and 29 years old in good health.

V usage is TRBV6-6 and J usage is TRBJ2-3; D assignment may be TRBD1 or TRBD2 (5 bases each). CDR3 length: 16 amino acids. Germline lookup yields CDR1 MNHNY and CDR2 SVGAGI (reference sequence). The germline V and J ends were trimmed by 2 bases and 1 base, with 13 bases remaining between them. The CDR3 DNA follows: TGTGCCAGCAGTTACGGGACGGGGCAGGGCACAGATACGCAGTATTTT. It encodes CASSYGTGQGTDTQYF.

This clonotype was detected many times. The V gene is TRBV7-2, the J gene TRBJ2-1; no definite D call. Germline values: CDR1 SGHTA, CDR2 FQGNSA. Trimming left V 1 base short and J 8 bases short, with 15 bases between. The CDR3 extends over 15 amino acids. CDR3 amino acids: CASSLEASLRHEQFF. In DNA form, the CDR3 reads TGTGCCAGCAGCTTAGAGGCATCTCTTAGGCATGAGCAGTTCTTC.

This clonotype occurred a few times. The V call is TRBV6-2 or TRBV6-3, the J call TRBJ2-7; TRBD2 matches at 7 bases. The CDR3 is 15 amino acids. After removal of 3 bases from V and 2 bases from J, the junction contained 7 bases not matched to a gene. The germline gives CDR1 MNHEY, CDR2 SVGEGT. CDR3 sequence: CASSYWSLAAYEQYF. The CDR3, as DNA: TGTGCCAGCAGTTATTGGTCCCTAGCGGCCTACGAGCAGTACTTC.

The V and J genes are TRBV18 and TRBJ2-3; the D call may be TRBD1 or TRBD2 (5 bases each). V lost 10 bases, J lost 2 bases, and 22 bases lay in between. Per the germline V gene, CDR1 is KGHSH and CDR2 is LQKENI. This CDR3 contains 16 residues. This chain's CDR3 is CATQRGAPLSTDTQYF. The CDR3 DNA reads as TGTGCCACCCAGAGAGGGGCCCCCCTTTCCACAGATACGCAGTATTTT.

This chain links TRBV28 with TRBJ2-5; D perhaps matches TRBD2 (6 bases). Trimming removed 10 bases at V and 1 base at J, with 16 bases between. The V gene's germline CDR1 is MDHEN and CDR2 SYDVKM. The CDR3 runs 14 residues. For the CDR3, the DNA is TGTGCCACCTTCGGAGGGGTAGGCCAAGAGACCCAGTACTTC. Protein sequence: CATFGGVGQETQYF.

The gene calls are TRBV7-2 and TRBJ2-3, with 8 bases matching TRBD2. Germline CDR1 is SGHTA and CDR2 is FQGNSA. The CDR3 extends over 14 amino acids. J lost 6 bases, V lost 3 bases, and 5 bases had no gene match. The CDR3 nucleotides read TGTGCCAGCAGCTTTAGCGGGGCGGGGGATACGCAGTATTTT. Amino acids: CASSFSGAGDTQYF.

The V gene is TRBV7-9, the J gene TRBJ1-1; D is undetermined. V dropped 4 bases and J dropped 0 bases, with 9 bases sitting between them. Germline CDR1 is SEHNR and CDR2 is FQNEAQ (reference sequence). This CDR3 spans 14 amino acids. The CDR3: CASSSGPLNTEAFF. The CDR3 bases are TGTGCCAGCAGCTCCGGACCGTTGAACACTGAAGCTTTCTTT. The full variable domain, its missing parts supplied by reference TRBV7-9 and TRBJ1-1, is DTGVSQNPRHKITKRGQNVTFRCDPISEHNRLYWYRQTLGQGPEFLTYFQNEAQLEKSRLLSDRFSAERPKGSFSTLEIQRTEQGDSAMYLCASSSGPLNTEAFFGQGTRLTVV.

This clonotype was counted at least ten times. The genes are TRBV5-6 and TRBJ2-1; D is uncertain. The germline V gene has CDR1 SGHDT and CDR2 YYEEEE. V lost 1 base and J 7 bases, leaving 9 bases between the germline ends. The CDR3 totals 13 residues. For the CDR3, the DNA is TGTGCCAGCAGCTTGTATGTACCAAATGAGCAGTTCTTC. Encoded protein: CASSLYVPNEQFF. The whole variable domain, filled in from reference TRBV5-6 and TRBJ2-1, reads DAGVTQSPTHLIKTRGQQVTLRCSPKSGHDTVSWYQQALGQGPQFIFQYYEEEERQRGNFPDRFSGHQFPNYSSELNVNALLLGDSALYLCASSLYVPNEQFFGPGTRLTVL.

This clonotype was seen a few times. The chain combines TRBV6-1 with TRBJ2-7, with D maybe TRBD2 (5 bases). Germline CDR1 MNHNS, CDR2 SASEGT. The CDR3 is 13 residues long. V shed 6 bases and J shed 4 bases, with 13 bases lying between them. The CDR3 DNA reads TGTGCCAGCAGCGTAGGACCGGGGTACGAGCAGTACTTC. Amino acids: CASSVGPGYEQYF.

Details on this clonotype: This may be a read error, as it is one base from a much larger clone. The CDR3 loop reads CASSLDVVSEQFF. The CDR3 nucleotides read TGTGCCAGCAGCTTAGACGTTGTTAGCGAGCAGTTCTTC. The J gene is TRBJ2-1, the V gene TRBV7-2; D is unclear. In germline, CDR1 is SGHTA, CDR2 FQGNSA. The CDR3 is 13 residues long. Between the trimmed V and J ends, which lost 1 base and 10 bases, there was a span of 11 bases.

This clonotype was counted between two and nine times. This rearrangement joins TRBV12-3 or TRBV12-4 to TRBJ2-2; D is unresolved. The CDR3 is 13 residues long. Trimming took 6 bases from V and 6 from J, leaving 11 bases between them. CDR3 sequence: CASSLHTAGELFF. The CDR3, as DNA: TGTGCCAGCAGCCTACACACCGCCGGGGAGCTGTTTTTT.

The chain joins TRBV27 to TRBJ2-3; D gene uncertain. Trimming shortened V by 6 bases and J by 4 bases, and 11 bases separated the two germline ends. Germline-derived CDR1 and CDR2 are MNHEY and SMNVEV (reference sequence). The CDR3 loop spans 13 amino acids. DNA for the CDR3: TGTGCCAGCAGGCCCCGTGGTCCAGATACGCAGTATTTT. Protein product: CASRPRGPDTQYF.

This CDR3 reads CASSPRVGGDNEKLFF. CDR3 in DNA: TGTGCCAGCAGTCCGCGGGTGGGGGGCGATAATGAAAAACTGTTTTTT. The V gene is TRBV25-1, the J gene TRBJ1-4, with TRBD1 as a possible D gene (6 bases). The CDR3 totals 16 residues. Germline loops: CDR1 MGHDK, CDR2 SYGVNS. Trimming took 5 bases from V and 4 from J, leaving 17 bases between them.

This clonotype has more than one count but fewer than ten. The chain is built from TRBV14 and TRBJ2-1, with D perhaps matching TRBD1 or TRBD2 (5 bases each). The CDR3 has 15 residues. With 2 bases removed from V and 4 bases from J, the gap between germline ends came to 12 bases. Germline values: CDR1 SGHDN, CDR2 FVKESK. The CDR3 sequence: CASSQWGNSYNEQFF. The CDR3 DNA is TGTGCCAGCAGCCAATGGGGGAACTCTTACAATGAGCAGTTCTTC.

This clonotype was counted once. This chain uses TRBV20-1 with TRBJ2-3; 8 positions agree with TRBD2. The CDR3 consists of 15 residues. Per germline, CDR1 DFQATT and CDR2 SNEGSKA (reference sequence). J gave up 1 base and V 6 bases, and 9 bases lay outside the gene matches. In DNA form, the CDR3 reads TGCAGTGCAACAGGACTAGCCGGGGGCACAGATACGCAGTATTTT. This gives the protein CSATGLAGGTDTQYF.

This clonotype was observed a few times. The rearrangement links TRBV29-1 to TRBJ1-1, with D unclear. Trimming shortened V by 1 base and J by 0 bases, and 6 bases separated the two germline ends. The V gene's germline CDR1 is SQVTM and CDR2 ANQGSEA. The CDR3 contains 13 residues. CDR3 in DNA: TGCAGCGTTGAAGTGACAATGAACACTGAAGCTTTCTTT. This sequence encodes CSVEVTMNTEAFF. The full variable domain, rest sourced from reference TRBV29-1 and TRBJ1-1, is SAVISQKPSRDICQRGTSLTIQCQVDSQVTMMFWYRQQPGQSLTLIATANQGSEATYESGFVIDKFPISRPNLTFSTLTVSNMSPEDSSIYLCSVEVTMNTEAFFGQGTRLTVV.

This chain joins TRBV6-5 and TRBJ1-1; D possibly corresponds to TRBD1 (6 bases). V was pared by 5 bases and J by 2 bases, with 15 bases between. The germline gives CDR1 MNHEY, CDR2 SVGAGI. CDR3 length equals 15 residues. CDR3 sequence reads: CASSRTQGVNTEAFF. CDR3 bases: TGTGCCAGCAGTAGAACACAGGGAGTTAACACTGAAGCTTTCTTT.

The chain has TRBV9 and TRBJ1-2, with D possibly being TRBD1 (6 bases). The V gene lost 4 bases and the J gene lost 3 bases, with 19 bases spanning the gap. This CDR3 contains 16 residues. Germline-derived CDR1 and CDR2 are SGDLS and YYNGEE. The CDR3 loop reads CASSLLIDAGDYGYTF. In nucleotides, the CDR3 is TGTGCCAGCAGCCTACTCATCGATGCAGGGGACTATGGCTACACCTTC.

The chain couples TRBV12-3 or TRBV12-4 to TRBJ2-3, with TRBD1 matching 7 bases. J was trimmed by 5 bases and V by 7 bases; bases with no gene match: 12. This CDR3 spans 15 amino acids. DNA of the CDR3: TGTGCCAGCACGACTGACAGGGTCGGTCGAGATACGCAGTATTTT. Amino acids: CASTTDRVGRDTQYF.

The chain recombines TRBV7-2 with TRBJ2-1; 10 positions match TRBD1. The CDR3 totals 14 residues. V shed 5 bases and J 10 bases; nucleotides not matched to a gene: 8. Per germline, CDR1 SGHTA and CDR2 FQGNSA. The DNA for the CDR3 is TGTGCCAGCAGCGGCGACAGGGGGCGCAGGGAGCAGTTCTTC. This gives the protein CASSGDRGRREQFF.

Only a few counts were recorded for this clonotype. The chain couples TRBV20-1 to TRBJ2-1; D perhaps matches TRBD2 (5 bases). The CDR3 covers 16 residues. The germline CDR1 and CDR2 sequences are DFQATT and SNEGSKA (reference sequence). The V and J ends lost 5 bases and 1 base respectively, with 18 bases between them. The CDR3 loop is CSAWGMSGSSYNEQFF. CDR3 DNA: TGCAGTGCTTGGGGTATGAGCGGCTCATCCTACAATGAGCAGTTCTTC.

The V gene is TRBV6-5, the J gene TRBJ2-5, with unresolved D. CDR1 and CDR2 from the germline V gene are MNHEY and SVGAGI. The CDR3 is 13 amino acids. V lost 2 bases and J lost 7, with 11 bases in between. In DNA form, the CDR3 reads TGTGCCAGCAGTTACCACGGCTCCGGGACCCAGTACTTC. Its translation: CASSYHGSGTQYF.

This clonotype has only a few counts. The chain uses TRBV4-3 and TRBJ1-1; 7 bases line up with TRBD1. With V trimmed by 4 bases and J by 4 bases, 3 bases remained unmatched. Germline V lookup: CDR1 LGHNA, CDR2 YSLEER. The CDR3 is 13 residues long. The CDR3 nucleotides are TGCGCCAGCAGCCTGACAGGGTTCACTGAAGCTTTCTTT. It codes for CASSLTGFTEAFF.

This clonotype was detected ten times or more. DNA for the CDR3: TGCGCCAGCAGCTTGGACGGCATCATTGCGGATGGCTACACCTTC. This codes for CASSLDGIIADGYTF. The chain is built from TRBV5-1 and TRBJ1-2, with D uncertain. The CDR3 has 15 amino acids. Trimming removed 0 bases from V and 6 bases from J, with 15 bases in between. Germline assignment: CDR1 SGHRS and CDR2 YFSETQ.

This clonotype appeared many times. The rearrangement joins TRBV9 to TRBJ2-7; D is unresolved. Trimming stripped 8 bases from V and 4 bases from J, with 4 bases between. The CDR3 runs 9 residues. The germline CDR1 and CDR2 sequences are SGDLS and YYNGEE. The CDR3 coding sequence is TGTGCCAGTCCTTACGAGCAGTACTTC. Protein sequence: CASPYEQYF.

Points on this clonotype: Possible read error: a much larger clone is one base away. CDR3: CASNRGGTETQYF. The CDR3 DNA is TGTGCCAGCAATAGGGGCGGCACAGAGACGCAGTATTTT. The V and J genes are TRBV2 and TRBJ2-3; possible D gene TRBD1, 5 bases. The length of the CDR3 is 13 residues. CDR1 is SNHLY and CDR2 is FYNNEI in the germline V gene. Using reference TRBV2 and TRBJ2-3 for the parts outside the CDR3, the full variable domain is EPEVTQTPSHQVTQMGQEVILRCVPISNHLYFYWYRQILGQKVEFLVSFYNNEISEKSEIFDDQFSVERPDGSNFTLKIRSTKLEDSAMYFCASNRGGTETQYFGPGTRLTVL.